The present T cell receptor beta chain was sequenced within a study of blood T cell repertoires in COVID-19. V trimming: 7 bases; J trimming: 8 bases; junction bases outside the gene matches: 10. Germline lookup yields CDR1 LNHDA and CDR2 SQIVND (reference sequence). The CDR3 contains 14 residues. In the original processing: Estimates of nucleated cell counts were drawn from the amplification of reference gene primers. Method: immunoSEQ multiplex PCR; TCRdb's copy keeps in-frame clones and lacks some. V and J calls and clone size are those listed in that table; D and trimming were worked out from the DNA. Found here are about 360,000 clones, over 65% of them singletons; the top ten hold roughly 1.2%.

Source material: peripheral blood. This receptor was obtained from a human donor with acute or convalescent COVID-19. The donor label of this sample is uncertain. The genes are TRBV19 and TRBJ1-5; TRBD1 aligns across 8 bases. This CDR3 reads CASTYGTGRKPQHF. The CDR3 DNA is TGTGCCAGTACCTATGGGACAGGTCGAAAGCCCCAGCATTTT.